The 5 T cell receptor beta chains reported below all come from one sample, sequenced in a study of cytomegalovirus exposure and HLA in healthy donors. The study ran its PCR with 60 Vbeta and 13 Jbeta primers. Using immunoSEQ multiplex PCR, the repertoire was profiled, and TCRdb retains in-frame clones only, with some absent. The sample includes approximately 70,000 clones, 75% of them seen just once. Sequenced input: PBMCs. The receptors stem from a man aged 55-75 years in good health and CMV-seropositive.

The rearrangement joins TRBV7-8 to TRBJ1-5; D unclear. V was cut by 3 bases and J by 3 bases, with 12 bases left in between. The CDR3 loop spans 15 amino acids. From germline, CDR1 is SGHVS and CDR2 FQNEAQ. CDR3 in DNA: TGTGCCAGCAGCTTTTCTTGGGCCGACAATCAGCCCCAGCATTTT. Protein: CASSFSWADNQPQHF.

A note on this clone: At one end the junction does not follow the germline gene, possibly because of a read error. The sample carries other DNA sequences with the same CDR3. V and J are TRBV15 and TRBJ1-1; D is ambiguous. Germline V gene sequence: CDR1 LNHNV, CDR2 YYDKDF (reference sequence). The CDR3 contains 17 residues. The CDR3, as DNA: TGTGCCACCAGCAGAGGGGGAGGGTCCGACGGGAACACTGAAGCCTTCTTT. Amino acids: CATSRGGGSDGNTEAFF. The entire variable domain, with the rest obtained from reference TRBV15 and TRBJ1-1, is as follows: DAMVIQNPRYQVTQFGKPVTLSCSQTLNHNVMYWYQQKSSQAPKLLFHYYDKDFNNEADTPDNFQSRRPNTSFCFLDIRSPGLGDTAMYLCATSRGGGSDGNTEAFFGQGTRLTVV.

Worth noting for this clone: The junction departs from the called germline gene at one end, perhaps through a read error. V gene TRBV5-1 combines with J gene TRBJ1-1, with D unclear. The germline CDR1 and CDR2 sequences are SGHRS and YFSETQ. The CDR3 contains 13 residues. Here the CDR3 DNA reads TGCGCCAGCAGCTTTGAACTAAACACCGAAGCTTTCTTT. Translating gives CASSFELNTEAFF.

The genes are TRBV14 and TRBJ2-2, with D tentatively TRBD1 (6 bases). This CDR3 is 16 amino acids long. Germline CDR1 and CDR2: SGHDN and FVKESK. Trimming stripped 4 bases from V and 0 bases from J, with 12 bases between. The CDR3 DNA reads TGTGCCAGCAGCCGTGGACAGCTCGCGAACACCGGGGAGCTGTTTTTT. Translated: CASSRGQLANTGELFF.

This clone was seen a few times. The V and J genes are TRBV2 and TRBJ1-5; D not resolved. The CDR3 has 12 residues. Germline-derived CDR1 and CDR2 are SNHLY and FYNNEI. Trimming left V 8 bases short and J 1 base short, with 6 bases between. This CDR3 reads CASGLSNQPQHF. The DNA for the CDR3 is TGTGCCAGCGGACTGAGCAATCAGCCCCAGCATTTT.